This TCR beta chain was found in a study of T cells after yellow fever vaccination. About the study: Preparation of the low-cell-number fractions used SMART-Seq v4 Ultra Low Input.

Researchers made TCR cDNA using 5'RACE template switching, and this step added a universal primer site and UMIs. One entry per CDR3 protein results from TCRdb running MiXCR on the 5' RACE reads. The sample consists of some 320,000 distinct CDR3 sequences, about 8.7% of them appearing once. Turning to this clonotype: The antigen is undetermined.

The germline V gene encodes CDR1 LGHDT and CDR2 YNNKEL (reference sequence). With V trimmed by 1 base and J by 4 bases, 3 bases remained unmatched. The CDR3 contains 16 residues. General observations from the study: Abundant bulk-population clonotypes could contaminate the FACS-sorted repertoires. Reappearing after the booster were most of the clones from primary vaccination (about 96% CD4, around 90% CD8).

The sequencing used PBMCs, collected on the day of the first yellow fever vaccination. The chain joins TRBV3-1 to TRBJ2-3; TRBD2 aligns across 12 bases. This TCR came from a young man who received the YFV17D yellow fever vaccine. The CDR3 DNA sequence: TGTGCCAGCAGCCAAGGCAGGACTAGCGGGGCAGATACGCAGTATTTT. Residues: CASSQGRTSGADTQYF.